This T cell receptor (beta chain) was sequenced during a study of early stage breast cancer tumors. Study-level background: About 70% of the 16 invasive tumors were ER+, PR+ and HER2-. Broader study findings: Tumors had about 2.5-fold higher T cell density and higher clonality than adjacent normal breast tissue. Tumor and normal breast were distinguished via blood comparison in about 90% of the 16 patients.

Data came from immunoSEQ multiplex PCR; TCRdb stores just in-frame clones and leaves some out. The sample lists about 50,000 clones, 60% to 85% occurring once. About this clone: Its antigen remains unknown. Relative to the germline gene, one junction end is altered; a read error may explain this.

This CDR3 is 11 amino acids long. Germline lookup yields CDR1 SGHRS and CDR2 YFSETQ. The chain is built from TRBV5-1 and TRBJ2-1; D might be TRBD1 (5 bases). The origin of this receptor is a person aged 25 to 45 with breast cancer. The sequenced sample consisted of blood. This CDR3 is CASSSLGARIF. The CDR3 coding sequence is TGCGCCAGCAGCTCGTTAGGGGCCAGAATCTTC.